This T cell receptor (beta chain) derives from a study of T cell clonotyping in hematopoietic cell transplantation. This CDR3 spans 14 amino acids. In germline, CDR1 is SGHDT, CDR2 YYEEEE. The V and J ends lost 4 bases and 1 base respectively, with 9 bases between them. Sequenced by immunoSEQ multiplex PCR; TCRdb stores in-frame clones only, minus some. Among around 11,000 clones listed, about nine tenths were seen once. On this clone itself: Antigen: not known.

Broader study findings: After transplant, recipient diversity fell while pathologically expanded clonotypes grew through day 180.

Sequences were derived from PBMCs, sampled 180 days after allogeneic stem cell transplant. V usage is TRBV5-6 and J usage is TRBJ2-4; the D gene is possibly TRBD1 (6 bases). This clonotype was sampled from a male patient aged 60-70 years who had an allogeneic stem cell transplant from an unrelated donor, so the T cells may come from the graft donor. Some clones in this sample may be carry-over from other donors' samples. The CDR3 DNA is TGTGCCAGCAGCATGGGGGCGGCCAAAAACATTCAGTACTTC. Its protein is CASSMGAAKNIQYF. Variable domain in full (rest from reference TRBV5-6 and TRBJ2-4): DAGVTQSPTHLIKTRGQQVTLRCSPKSGHDTVSWYQQALGQGPQFIFQYYEEEERQRGNFPDRFSGHQFPNYSSELNVNALLLGDSALYLCASSMGAAKNIQYFGAGTRLSVL.